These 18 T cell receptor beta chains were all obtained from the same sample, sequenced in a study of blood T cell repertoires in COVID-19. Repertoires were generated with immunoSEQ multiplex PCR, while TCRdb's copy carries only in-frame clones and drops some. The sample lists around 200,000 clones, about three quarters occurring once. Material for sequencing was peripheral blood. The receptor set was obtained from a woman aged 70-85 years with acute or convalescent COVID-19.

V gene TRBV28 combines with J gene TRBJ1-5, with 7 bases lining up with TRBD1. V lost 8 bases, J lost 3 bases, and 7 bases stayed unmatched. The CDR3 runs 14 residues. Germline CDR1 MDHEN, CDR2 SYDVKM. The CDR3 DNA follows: TGTGCCAGCTTCGGACAGGACTACAATCAGCCCCAGCATTTT. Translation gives CASFGQDYNQPQHF.

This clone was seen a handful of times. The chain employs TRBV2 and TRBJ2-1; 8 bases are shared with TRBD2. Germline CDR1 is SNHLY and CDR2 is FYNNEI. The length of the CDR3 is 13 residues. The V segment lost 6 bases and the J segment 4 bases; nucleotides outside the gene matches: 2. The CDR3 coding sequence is TGTGCCAGCAGGACTAGCGAATACAATGAGCAGTTCTTC. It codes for CASRTSEYNEQFF. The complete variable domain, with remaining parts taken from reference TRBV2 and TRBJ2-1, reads EPEVTQTPSHQVTQMGQEVILRCVPISNHLYFYWYRQILGQKVEFLVSFYNNEISEKSEIFDDQFSVERPDGSNFTLKIRSTKLEDSAMYFCASRTSEYNEQFFGPGTRLTVL.

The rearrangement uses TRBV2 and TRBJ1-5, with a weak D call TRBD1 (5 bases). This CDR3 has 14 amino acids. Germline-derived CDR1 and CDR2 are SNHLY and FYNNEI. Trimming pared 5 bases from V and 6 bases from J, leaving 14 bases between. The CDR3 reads CASSLRNQGQPQHF. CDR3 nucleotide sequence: TGTGCCAGCAGTCTTCGGAACCAGGGTCAGCCCCAGCATTTT.

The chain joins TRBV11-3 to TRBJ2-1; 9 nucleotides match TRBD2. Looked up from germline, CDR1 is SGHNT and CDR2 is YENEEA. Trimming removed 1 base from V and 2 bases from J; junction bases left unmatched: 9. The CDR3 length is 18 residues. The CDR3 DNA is TGTGCCAGCAGCTTAGGGGGACTAGCAAGCCGGACCTACAATGAGCAGTTCTTC. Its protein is CASSLGGLASRTYNEQFF.

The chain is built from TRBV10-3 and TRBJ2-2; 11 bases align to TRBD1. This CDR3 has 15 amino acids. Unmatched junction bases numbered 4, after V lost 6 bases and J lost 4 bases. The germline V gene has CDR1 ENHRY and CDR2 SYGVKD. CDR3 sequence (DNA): TGTGCCATCAGAAGAGGGACAGGGGGCACCGGGGAGCTGTTTTTT. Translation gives CAIRRGTGGTGELFF.

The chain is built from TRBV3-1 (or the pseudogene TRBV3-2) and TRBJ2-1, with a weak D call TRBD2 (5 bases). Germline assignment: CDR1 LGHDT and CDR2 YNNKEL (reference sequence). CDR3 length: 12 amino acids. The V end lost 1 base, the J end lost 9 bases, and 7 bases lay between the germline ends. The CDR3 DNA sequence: TGTGCCAGCAGCCAAGTGAGCGGTGAGCAGTTCTTC. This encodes CASSQVSGEQFF.

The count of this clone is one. For the CDR3, the DNA is TGTGCCAGCAGTGCAGGGGGGCAGAACACTGAAGCTTTCTTT. Its translation is CASSAGGQNTEAFF. The rearrangement links TRBV9 to TRBJ1-1; 7 nucleotides agree with TRBD1. Germline CDR1 reads SGDLS; CDR2 reads YYNGEE. The CDR3 contains 14 residues. Trimming removed 5 bases from V and 1 base from J; junction bases left unmatched: 5. Using reference TRBV9 and TRBJ1-1 for the parts outside the CDR3, the full variable domain is DSGVTQTPKHLITATGQRVTLRCSPRSGDLSVYWYQQSLDQGLQFLIQYYNGEERAKGNILERFSAQQFPDLHSELNLSSLELGDSALYFCASSAGGQNTEAFFGQGTRLTVV.

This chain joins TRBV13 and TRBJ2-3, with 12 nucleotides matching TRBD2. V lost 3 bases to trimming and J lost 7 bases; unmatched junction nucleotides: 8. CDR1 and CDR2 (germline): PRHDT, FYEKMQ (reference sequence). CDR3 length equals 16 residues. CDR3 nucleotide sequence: TGTGCCAGCAGCTTGTATACGGGACTAGCGGGTAATACGCAGTATTTT. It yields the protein CASSLYTGLAGNTQYF.

The CDR3 protein is CASSPGVDPRNEQFF. For the CDR3, the DNA is TGTGCCAGCAGCCCAGGGGTTGATCCCCGCAATGAGCAGTTCTTC. The chain joins TRBV5-4 to TRBJ2-1; weak D call: TRBD1 (6 bases). The V and J ends lost 4 bases and 6 bases respectively, with 17 bases between them. Germline CDR1 reads SGHNT; CDR2 reads YYREEE (reference sequence). The CDR3 covers 15 residues.

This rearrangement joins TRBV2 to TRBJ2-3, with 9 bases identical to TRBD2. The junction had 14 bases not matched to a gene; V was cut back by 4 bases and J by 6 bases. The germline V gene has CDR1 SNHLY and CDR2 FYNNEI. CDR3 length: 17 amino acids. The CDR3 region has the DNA TGTGCCAGCAGTGGACGACTAGCGGAACGCATTGAGGATACGCAGTATTTT. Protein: CASSGRLAERIEDTQYF.

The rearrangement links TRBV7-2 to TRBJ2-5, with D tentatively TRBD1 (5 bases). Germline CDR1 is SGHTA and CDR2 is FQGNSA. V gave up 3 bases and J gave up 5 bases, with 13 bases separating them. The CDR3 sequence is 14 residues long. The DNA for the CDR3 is TGTGCCAGCAGCTTTGTTGCCAGGGCGGAGACCCAGTACTTC. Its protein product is CASSFVARAETQYF.

This CDR3 is CASSLGTADSGANVLTF. In DNA, the CDR3 is TGTGCCAGCTCACTCGGGACAGCGGACTCTGGGGCCAACGTCCTGACTTTC. The J gene is TRBJ2-6, the V gene TRBV18; 7 bases are a match to TRBD1. Germline loops: CDR1 KGHSH, CDR2 LQKENI. Trimming at V came to 4 bases and at J to 0 bases, leaving 6 bases not matched to a gene. The CDR3 covers 17 residues.

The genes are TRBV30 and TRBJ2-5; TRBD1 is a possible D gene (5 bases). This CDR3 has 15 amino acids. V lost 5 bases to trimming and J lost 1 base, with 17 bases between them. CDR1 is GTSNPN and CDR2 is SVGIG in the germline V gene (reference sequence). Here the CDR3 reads CAWGGRAVGQETQYF. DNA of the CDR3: TGTGCCTGGGGCGGCAGGGCCGTTGGCCAAGAGACCCAGTACTTC.

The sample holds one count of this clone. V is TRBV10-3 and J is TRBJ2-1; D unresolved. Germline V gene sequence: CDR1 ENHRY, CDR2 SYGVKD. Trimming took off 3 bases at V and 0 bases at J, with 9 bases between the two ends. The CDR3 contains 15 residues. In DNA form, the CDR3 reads TGTGCCATCAGTGATTTCGGAGCCTCCTACAATGAGCAGTTCTTC. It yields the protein CAISDFGASYNEQFF.

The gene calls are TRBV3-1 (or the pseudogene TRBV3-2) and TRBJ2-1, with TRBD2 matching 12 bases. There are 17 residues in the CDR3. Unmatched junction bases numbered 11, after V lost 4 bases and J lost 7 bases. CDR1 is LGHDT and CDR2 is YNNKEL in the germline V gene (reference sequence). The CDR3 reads CASSRPPSGRAGNEQFF. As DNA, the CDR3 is TGTGCCAGCAGCCGTCCACCTAGCGGGAGGGCTGGTAATGAGCAGTTCTTC.

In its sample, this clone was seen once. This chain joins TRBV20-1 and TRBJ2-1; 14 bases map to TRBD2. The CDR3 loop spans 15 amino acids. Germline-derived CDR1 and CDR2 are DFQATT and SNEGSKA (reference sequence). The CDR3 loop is CSPSYGTSGSNEQFF. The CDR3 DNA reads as TGCAGCCCTAGTTACGGGACTAGCGGGAGCAATGAGCAGTTCTTC.

The CDR3 reads CASNRGVNYGYTF. The CDR3 nucleotides read TGTGCCAGCAACAGGGGAGTAAACTATGGCTACACCTTC. This chain uses TRBV25-1 with TRBJ1-2, with TRBD1 matching over 7 bases. In germline, CDR1 is MGHDK, CDR2 SYGVNS. With 7 bases clipped from V and 2 bases from J, the junction kept 4 bases outside the gene matches. This CDR3 contains 13 residues.

CDR3 sequence reads: CASSLQGNTEAFF. For the CDR3, the DNA is TGTGCCAGCAGTCTACAGGGGAACACTGAAGCTTTCTTT. The J gene is TRBJ1-1, the V gene TRBV6-5; TRBD1 is a possible D gene (6 bases). Germline loops: CDR1 MNHEY, CDR2 SVGAGI. The CDR3 contains 13 residues. V lost 5 bases and J lost 1, with 8 bases in between.